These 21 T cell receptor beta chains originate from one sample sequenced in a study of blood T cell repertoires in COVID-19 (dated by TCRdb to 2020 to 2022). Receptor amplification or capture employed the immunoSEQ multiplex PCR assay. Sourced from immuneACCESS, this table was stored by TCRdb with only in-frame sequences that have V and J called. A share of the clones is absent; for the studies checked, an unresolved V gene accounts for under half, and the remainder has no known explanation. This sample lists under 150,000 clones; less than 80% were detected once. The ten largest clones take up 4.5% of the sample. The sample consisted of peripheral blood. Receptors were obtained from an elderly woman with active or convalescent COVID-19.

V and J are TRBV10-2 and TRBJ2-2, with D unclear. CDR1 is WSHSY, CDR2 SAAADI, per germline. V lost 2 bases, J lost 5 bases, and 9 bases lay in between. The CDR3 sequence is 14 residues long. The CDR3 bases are TGCGCCAGCAGTGAGCTTGGCCCGACCGGGGAGCTGTTTTTT. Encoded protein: CASSELGPTGELFF.

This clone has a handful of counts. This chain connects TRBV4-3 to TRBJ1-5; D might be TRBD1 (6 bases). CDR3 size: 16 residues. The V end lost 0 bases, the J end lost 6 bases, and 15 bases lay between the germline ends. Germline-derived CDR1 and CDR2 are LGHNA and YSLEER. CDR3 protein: CASSQDGQGFGQPQHF. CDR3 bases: TGCGCCAGCAGCCAAGATGGTCAGGGGTTTGGTCAGCCCCAGCATTTT.

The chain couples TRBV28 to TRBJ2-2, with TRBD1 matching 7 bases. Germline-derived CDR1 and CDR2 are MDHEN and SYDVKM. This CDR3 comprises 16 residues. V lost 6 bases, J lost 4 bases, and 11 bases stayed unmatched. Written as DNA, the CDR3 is TGTGCCAGCAGCACGGACAGGCGAAGTATCACCGGGGAGCTGTTTTTT. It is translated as CASSTDRRSITGELFF.

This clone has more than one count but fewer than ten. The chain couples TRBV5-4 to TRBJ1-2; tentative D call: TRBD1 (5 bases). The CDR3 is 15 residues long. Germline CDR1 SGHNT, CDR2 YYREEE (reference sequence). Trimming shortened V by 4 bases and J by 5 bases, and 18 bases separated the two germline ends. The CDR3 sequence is CASSRVGGMGYGYTF. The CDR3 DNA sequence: TGTGCCAGCAGCCGGGTCGGGGGAATGGGGTATGGCTACACCTTC.

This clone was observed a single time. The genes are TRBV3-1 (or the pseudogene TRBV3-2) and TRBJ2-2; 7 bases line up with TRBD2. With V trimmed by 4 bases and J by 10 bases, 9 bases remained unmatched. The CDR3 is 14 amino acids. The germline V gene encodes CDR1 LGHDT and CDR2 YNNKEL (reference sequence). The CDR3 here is CASSPWGGVVELFF. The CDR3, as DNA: TGTGCCAGCAGCCCCTGGGGGGGGGTCGTGGAGCTGTTTTTT.

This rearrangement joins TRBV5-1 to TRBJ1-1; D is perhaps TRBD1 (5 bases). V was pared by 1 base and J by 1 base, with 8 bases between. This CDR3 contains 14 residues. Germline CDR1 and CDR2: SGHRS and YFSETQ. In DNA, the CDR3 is TGCGCCAGCAGCTTGTTGGGGCAGAACACTGAAGCTTTCTTT. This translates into CASSLLGQNTEAFF.

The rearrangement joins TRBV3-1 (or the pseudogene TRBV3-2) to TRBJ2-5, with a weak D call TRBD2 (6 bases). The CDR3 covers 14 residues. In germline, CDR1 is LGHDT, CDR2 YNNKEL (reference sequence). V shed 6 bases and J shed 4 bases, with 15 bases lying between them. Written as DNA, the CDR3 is TGTGCCAGCAGTCAGACTAGGAGGGGAGAGACCCAGTACTTC. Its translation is CASSQTRRGETQYF.

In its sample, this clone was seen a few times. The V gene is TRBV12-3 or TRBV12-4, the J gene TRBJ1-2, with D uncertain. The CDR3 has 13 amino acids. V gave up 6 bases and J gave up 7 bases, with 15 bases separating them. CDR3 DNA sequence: TGTGCCAGCAGCCAAATGCTAGGAGGTGGCTACACCTTC. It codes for CASSQMLGGGYTF.

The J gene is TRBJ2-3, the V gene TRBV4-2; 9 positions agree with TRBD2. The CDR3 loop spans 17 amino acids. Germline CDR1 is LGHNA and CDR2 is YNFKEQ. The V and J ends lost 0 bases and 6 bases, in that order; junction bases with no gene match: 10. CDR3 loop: CASSQDLQRGVVDTQYF. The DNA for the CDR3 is TGTGCCAGCAGCCAAGATCTACAGCGGGGGGTGGTGGATACGCAGTATTTT.

The CDR3 DNA is TGCGCCAGCAGCCCGGACAGGGGGCTAGGTCCTCCGTTCTTC. This translates into CASSPDRGLGPPFF. The V call is TRBV5-1, the J call TRBJ2-1; 11 nucleotides agree with TRBD1. Germline V gene data show CDR1 as SGHRS and CDR2 as YFSETQ. The CDR3 covers 14 residues. V lost 4 bases and J lost 15; bases outside the gene matches: 12.

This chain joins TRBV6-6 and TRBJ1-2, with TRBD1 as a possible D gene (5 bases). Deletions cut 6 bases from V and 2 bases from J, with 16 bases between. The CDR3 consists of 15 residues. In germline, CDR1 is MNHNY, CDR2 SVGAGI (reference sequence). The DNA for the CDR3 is TGTGCCAGCAGCTCCCGACAGAATTTGAACTATGGCTACACCTTC. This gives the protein CASSSRQNLNYGYTF.

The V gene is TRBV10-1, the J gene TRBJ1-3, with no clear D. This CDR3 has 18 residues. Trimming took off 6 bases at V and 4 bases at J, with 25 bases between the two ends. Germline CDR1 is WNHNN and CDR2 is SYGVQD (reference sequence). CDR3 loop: CASRLAPPQRELGNTIYF. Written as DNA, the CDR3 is TGCGCCAGCAGACTAGCCCCCCCTCAAAGGGAGCTGGGAAACACCATATATTTT.

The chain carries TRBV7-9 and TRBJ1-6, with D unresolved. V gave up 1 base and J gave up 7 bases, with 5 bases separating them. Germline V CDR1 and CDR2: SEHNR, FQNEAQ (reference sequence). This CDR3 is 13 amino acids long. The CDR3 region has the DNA TGTGCCAGCAGCTTAGGGCCAAATTCACCCCTCCACTTT. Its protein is CASSLGPNSPLHF. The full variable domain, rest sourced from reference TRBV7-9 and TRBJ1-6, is DTGVSQNPRHKITKRGQNVTFRCDPISEHNRLYWYRQTLGQGPEFLTYFQNEAQLEKSRLLSDRFSAERPKGSFSTLEIQRTEQGDSAMYLCASSLGPNSPLHFGNGTRLTVT.

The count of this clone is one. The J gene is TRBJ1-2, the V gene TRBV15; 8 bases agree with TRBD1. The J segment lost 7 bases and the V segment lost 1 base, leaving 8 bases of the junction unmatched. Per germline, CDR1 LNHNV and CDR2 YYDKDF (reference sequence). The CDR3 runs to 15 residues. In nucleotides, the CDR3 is TGTGCCACCAGCAGAGTAGGAGGACAGGGAGGTGGCTACACCTTC. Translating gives CATSRVGGQGGGYTF.

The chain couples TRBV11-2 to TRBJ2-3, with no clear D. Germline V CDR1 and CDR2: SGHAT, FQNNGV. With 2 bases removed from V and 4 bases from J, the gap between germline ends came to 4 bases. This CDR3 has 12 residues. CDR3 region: CASSLRADTQYF. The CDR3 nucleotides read TGTGCCAGCAGCTTACGAGCAGATACGCAGTATTTT.

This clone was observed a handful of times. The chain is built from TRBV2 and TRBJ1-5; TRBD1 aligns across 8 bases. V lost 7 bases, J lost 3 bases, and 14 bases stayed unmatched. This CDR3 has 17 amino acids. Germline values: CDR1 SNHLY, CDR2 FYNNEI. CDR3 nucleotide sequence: TGTGCCAGCACCACGACAAGGACAGGGTTGAACAATCAGCCCCAGCATTTT. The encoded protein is CASTTTRTGLNNQPQHF.

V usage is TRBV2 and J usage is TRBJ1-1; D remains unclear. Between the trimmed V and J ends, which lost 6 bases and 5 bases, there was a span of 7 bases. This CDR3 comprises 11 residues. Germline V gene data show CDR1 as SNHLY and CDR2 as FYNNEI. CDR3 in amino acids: CASRIGTEAFF. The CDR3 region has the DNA TGTGCCAGCAGGATCGGTACTGAAGCTTTCTTT.

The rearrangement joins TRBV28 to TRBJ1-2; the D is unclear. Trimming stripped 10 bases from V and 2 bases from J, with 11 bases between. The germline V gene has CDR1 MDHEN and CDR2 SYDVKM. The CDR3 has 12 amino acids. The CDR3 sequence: CATGYGNYGYTF. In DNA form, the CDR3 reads TGTGCCACGGGTTATGGAAACTATGGCTACACCTTC.

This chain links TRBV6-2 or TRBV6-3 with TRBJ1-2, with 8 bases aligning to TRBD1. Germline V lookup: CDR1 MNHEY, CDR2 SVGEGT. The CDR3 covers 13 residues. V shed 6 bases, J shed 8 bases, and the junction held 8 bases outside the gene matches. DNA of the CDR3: TGTGCCAGCAGCGATCTCAGGGGGCGCGGCTACACCTTC. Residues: CASSDLRGRGYTF.

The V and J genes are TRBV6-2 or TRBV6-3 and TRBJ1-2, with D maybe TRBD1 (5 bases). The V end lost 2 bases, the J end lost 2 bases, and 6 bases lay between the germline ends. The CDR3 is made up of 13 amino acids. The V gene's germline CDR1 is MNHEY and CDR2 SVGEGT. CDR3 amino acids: CASSYGGNYGYTF. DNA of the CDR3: TGTGCCAGCAGTTACGGGGGGAACTATGGCTACACCTTC.

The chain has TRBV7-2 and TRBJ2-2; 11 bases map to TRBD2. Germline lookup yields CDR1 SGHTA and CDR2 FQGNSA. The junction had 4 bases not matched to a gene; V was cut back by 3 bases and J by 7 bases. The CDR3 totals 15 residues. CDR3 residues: CASSFVTSGVGELFF. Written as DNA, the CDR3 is TGTGCCAGCAGCTTCGTGACTAGCGGGGTCGGGGAGCTGTTTTTT.